This is a list of T cell receptor beta chains from one sample in a study of metastatic and nonmetastatic thyroid tumors. Using MiXCR, TCRdb re-called clones from the PCR reads. The sample comprises fewer than 30,000 clones, around 16% of which are singletons, and about 4.4% rests with the top ten. Sequences were obtained from blood. All receptors come from a female donor with papillary thyroid cancer or a benign thyroid nodule (not recorded which). Some clones in this sample may be carry-over from other donors' samples. CDR3s include the opening cysteine and the closing phenylalanine or tryptophan. Fields, in order: clone size, J gene, V gene, D gene, CDR3 DNA, CDR3 protein. A D gene is named only where the DNA matches it firmly. Size values are once, few and many counts, or a class for expanded clones, and some rows have none.

>NA|TRBJ2-7|TRBV30|NA
TGTGCCTGGAGTGGCAGATGGGGTCGATCCTACGAGCAGTACTTC
CAWSGRWGRSYEQYF
>many|TRBJ2-7|TRBV4-2|TRBD1
TGTGCCAGCAGCCAAGAGGGACCGGGACAGGGGTCGTACGAGCAGTACTTC
CASSQEGPGQGSYEQYF
>many|TRBJ2-2|TRBV12-3/TRBV12-4|NA
TGTGCCAGCAGTTTGGGGGGCGCGAACACCGGGGAGCTGTTTTTT
CASSLGGANTGELFF
>NA|TRBJ2-7|TRBV30|TRBD2
TGTGCCTGGAGTGTCCCCACTAGCGGCTCTAACCTTTACGAGCAGTACTTC
CAWSVPTSGSNLYEQYF
>many|TRBJ2-5|TRBV9|NA
TGTGCCAGCAGCGAGGAGGGGCGAGCCCAAGAGACCCAGTACTTC
CASSEEGRAQETQYF
>many|TRBJ2-3|TRBV20-1|TRBD2
TGCAGTGCAAGGACTAGCGGGTTAGATACGCAGTATTTT
CSARTSGLDTQYF
>few|TRBJ1-2|TRBV10-3|NA
TGTGCCACCCAGTGGGCGGAGGGCTATTGCTACACCTTC
CATQWAEGYCYTF
>NA|TRBJ1-3|TRBV9|NA
TGTGCCAGCAGCCCCGAGGGGAGGGACAACACCATATATTTT
CASSPEGRDNTIYF
>few|TRBJ2-5|TRBV5-8|NA
TGTGCCAGCAGCTTTAGGCAGGGACACGAAGAGACCCAGTACTTC
CASSFRQGHEETQYF
>NA|TRBJ2-2|TRBV6-2/TRBV6-3|NA
TGTGCACGCAGCCGAGACTATTCCTGGGAGCTGTTTTTT
CARSRDYSWELFF
>NA|TRBJ2-1|TRBV30|TRBD2
TGTGCCTGGAAAGCGGGAGGCCACAATGAGCAGTTCTTC
CAWKAGGHNEQFF
>many|TRBJ1-2|TRBV29-1|NA
TGCAGCGTCTGGACAGACCGATTCTATGGCTACACCTTC
CSVWTDRFYGYTF
>many|TRBJ2-2|TRBV6-5|NA
TGTGCCAGCAGTTACTCGATTCAACAGGGAAAGACCGGGGAGCTGTTTTTT
CASSYSIQQGKTGELFF
>NA|TRBJ1-1|TRBV10-2|NA
TGCGCCAGCAGTGAGGACAAGAACACAGAAGCTTTCTTT
CASSEDKNTEAFF
>few|TRBJ2-3|TRBV10-3|NA
TGTGCCATCAGCCCCGGCCGGGGGGCCAGAAAAGATACGCAGTATTTT
CAISPGRGARKDTQYF
>many|TRBJ2-4|TRBV18|TRBD1
TGTGCCAGCTCACCAGAACAGGGGTCCACCAAAAACATTCAGTACTTC
CASSPEQGSTKNIQYF
>many|TRBJ2-1|TRBV9|TRBD2
TGTGCCAGCAGCGTAGCTTCCACTGGCGGGAGGACAAACAATGAGCAGTTCTTC
CASSVASTGGRTNNEQFF
>NA|TRBJ1-3|TRBV6-5|NA
TGTGCCAGCAGTTACTCGAGAGGCTCTGGAAACACCATATATTTT
CASSYSRGSGNTIYF
>medium-sized|TRBJ1-5|TRBV6-1|NA
TGTGCCAGCCAAAGTAATGGGTTCAATCAGCCCCAGCATTTT
CASQSNGFNQPQHF
>NA|TRBJ1-6|TRBV3-1|NA
TGTGCCAGCACCGGGACCTATAATTCACCCCTCCACTTT
CASTGTYNSPLHF
>NA|TRBJ2-1|TRBV5-5|TRBD1
TGTGCCAGCAGCTTGACAGGGGGCGCTGCCAATGAGCAGTTCTTC
CASSLTGGAANEQFF